A selection of T cell receptor beta chains follows, all from one sample in a study of T cell responses to AZD1222 COVID-19 vaccine. Produced via immunoSEQ multiplex PCR; TCRdb's table is partial and in-frame only. The sample comprises 130,000 to 150,000 clones, about 91% of which are singletons, and over 12% rests with the top ten. This material consisted of peripheral blood, taken on day 0 of AZD1222 vaccination. All receptors derive from an adult in good health. Both conserved end residues are part of each CDR3. D genes are given only for firm matches. Where a row states a size, it is once, few, many or the class of an expanded clone; other rows omit it.

abundance: NA; len: 15; d_gene: TRBD2; j_gene: TRBJ2-1; v_gene: TRBV19; CDR3nt: TGTGCCAGTACCGGGACTAGCGGGGGGGCCGTTGAGCAGTTCTTC; CDR3aa: CASTGTSGGAVEQFF
abundance: NA; len: 12; d_gene: NA; j_gene: TRBJ1-4; v_gene: TRBV12-3/TRBV12-4; CDR3nt: TGTGCCAGCAGATTGGCTGGGAAGGAACTGTTTTTT; CDR3aa: CASRLAGKELFF
abundance: once; len: 15; d_gene: NA; j_gene: TRBJ2-6; v_gene: TRBV5-8; CDR3nt: TGTGCCAGCAGCTTTGGGACTTTTGGGGCCAACGTCCTGACTTTC; CDR3aa: CASSFGTFGANVLTF
abundance: NA; len: 15; d_gene: TRBD2; j_gene: TRBJ2-7; v_gene: TRBV4-2; CDR3nt: TGTGCCAGCAGCCAAGATACTAGCGGGACCTACGAGCAGTACTTC; CDR3aa: CASSQDTSGTYEQYF
abundance: NA; len: 17; d_gene: TRBD2; j_gene: TRBJ2-1; v_gene: TRBV4-3; CDR3nt: TGCGCCAGCAGCCCGCGGACTAGCGGGGAGACTCTCGATGAGCAGTTCTTC; CDR3aa: CASSPRTSGETLDEQFF
abundance: once; len: 15; d_gene: NA; j_gene: TRBJ1-4; v_gene: TRBV2; CDR3nt: TGTGCCAGCAGTGCTGTGGGGACAACTAATGAAAAACTGTTTTTT; CDR3aa: CASSAVGTTNEKLFF
abundance: once; len: 16; d_gene: NA; j_gene: TRBJ1-2; v_gene: TRBV4-2; CDR3nt: TGTGCCAGCAGCCAAGAGGCCAGGGGTACTAACTATGGCTACACCTTC; CDR3aa: CASSQEARGTNYGYTF
abundance: once; len: 14; d_gene: NA; j_gene: TRBJ1-5; v_gene: TRBV29-1; CDR3nt: TGCAGCGTTTCCAAGGGGGGTAACAATCAGCCCCAGCATTTT; CDR3aa: CSVSKGGNNQPQHF
abundance: NA; len: 12; d_gene: NA; j_gene: TRBJ2-7; v_gene: TRBV5-6; CDR3nt: TGTGCCAGCAGCATACGACAGTCGACGAGCAGTTTC; CDR3aa: CASSIRQSTSSF
abundance: NA; len: 15; d_gene: NA; j_gene: TRBJ1-1; v_gene: TRBV5-1; CDR3nt: TGCGCCAGCAGCCCCCCGGATTGGACGGCCACTGAAGCTTTCTTT; CDR3aa: CASSPPDWTATEAFF
abundance: NA; len: 15; d_gene: NA; j_gene: TRBJ1-1; v_gene: TRBV7-3; CDR3nt: TGTGCCAGCAGCCCCTTTGGTGGGGTGGACACTGAAGCTTTCTTT; CDR3aa: CASSPFGGVDTEAFF
abundance: few; len: 14; d_gene: NA; j_gene: TRBJ1-3; v_gene: TRBV2; CDR3nt: TGTGCCAGCAAGCGGGGGAGCTCTGGAAACACCATATATTTT; CDR3aa: CASKRGSSGNTIYF
abundance: NA; len: 13; d_gene: NA; j_gene: TRBJ1-1; v_gene: TRBV19; CDR3nt: TGTGCCAGTAGGGTTAATTGGAACACTGAAGCTTTCTTT; CDR3aa: CASRVNWNTEAFF
abundance: NA; len: 15; d_gene: NA; j_gene: TRBJ1-1; v_gene: TRBV6-5; CDR3nt: TGTGCCAGCAGTTACTACCAGGAATTGAACACTGAAGCTTTCTTT; CDR3aa: CASSYYQELNTEAFF
abundance: NA; len: 13; d_gene: TRBD1; j_gene: TRBJ1-2; v_gene: TRBV27; CDR3nt: TGTGCCAGCAGACCGACAGGGAGATATGGCTACACCTTC; CDR3aa: CASRPTGRYGYTF
abundance: NA; len: 16; d_gene: NA; j_gene: TRBJ2-2; v_gene: TRBV9; CDR3nt: TGTGCCAGCAGCGCACGACAGGCCGGGCCCACCGGGGAGCTGTTTTTT; CDR3aa: CASSARQAGPTGELFF
abundance: NA; len: 14; d_gene: NA; j_gene: TRBJ2-5; v_gene: TRBV24-1; CDR3nt: TGTGCCACCAGTGATTTCGAGACAGCTGAGACCCAGTACTTC; CDR3aa: CATSDFETAETQYF
abundance: NA; len: 15; d_gene: NA; j_gene: TRBJ2-6; v_gene: TRBV19; CDR3nt: TGTGCCAGTAGCTCGGGGGCAGCTGGGGCCAACGTCCTGACTTTC; CDR3aa: CASSSGAAGANVLTF
abundance: NA; len: 20; d_gene: NA; j_gene: TRBJ2-6; v_gene: TRBV19; CDR3nt: TGTGCCAGTAGGCTCTCTCCCCCGACAGGGAGGTCCTCTGGGGCCAACGTCCTGACTTTC; CDR3aa: CASRLSPPTGRSSGANVLTF
abundance: NA; len: 14; d_gene: NA; j_gene: TRBJ1-5; v_gene: TRBV28; CDR3nt: TGTGCCAGCAGTTTAATAGTACCCAATCAGCCCCAGCATTTT; CDR3aa: CASSLIVPNQPQHF
abundance: few; len: 15; d_gene: NA; j_gene: TRBJ1-1; v_gene: TRBV6-5; CDR3nt: TGTGCCAGCAGTTACTCGACCAGGGGAACCGCTGAAGCTTTCTTT; CDR3aa: CASSYSTRGTAEAFF
abundance: once; len: 13; d_gene: NA; j_gene: TRBJ2-5; v_gene: TRBV19; CDR3nt: TGTGCCAGTAGTATAACCCACGGTGAGACCCAGTACTTC; CDR3aa: CASSITHGETQYF
abundance: NA; len: 18; d_gene: NA; j_gene: TRBJ1-6; v_gene: TRBV19; CDR3nt: TGTGCCAGTAGGGGAACAGGGACGAACCCTTCTCCTAATTCACCCCTCCACTTT; CDR3aa: CASRGTGTNPSPNSPLHF
abundance: NA; len: 13; d_gene: NA; j_gene: TRBJ1-1; v_gene: TRBV20-1; CDR3nt: TGCAGTGCTAGTACCGGGTGGTTCACTGAAGCTTTCTTT; CDR3aa: CSASTGWFTEAFF
abundance: NA; len: 14; d_gene: NA; j_gene: TRBJ1-4; v_gene: TRBV7-9; CDR3nt: TGTGCCAGCAGCTTAAGTCAGGGTCATGAAAAACTGTTTTTT; CDR3aa: CASSLSQGHEKLFF
abundance: NA; len: 14; d_gene: NA; j_gene: TRBJ2-3; v_gene: TRBV2; CDR3nt: TGTGCCAGCAGTGTTGGGCAGGTGACAGATACGCAGTATTTT; CDR3aa: CASSVGQVTDTQYF
abundance: NA; len: 15; d_gene: TRBD1; j_gene: TRBJ2-1; v_gene: TRBV3-1/TRBV3-2; CDR3nt: TGTGCCAGCAGCGACGAAACCCAGGGGGCGGATGAGCAGTTCTTC; CDR3aa: CASSDETQGADEQFF
abundance: NA; len: 14; d_gene: TRBD1; j_gene: TRBJ1-1; v_gene: TRBV6-5; CDR3nt: TGTGCCAGCAGTTTCCTAACAGGGGGCGAGGGAGCTTTCTTT; CDR3aa: CASSFLTGGEGAFF
abundance: NA; len: 11; d_gene: TRBD1; j_gene: TRBJ1-1; v_gene: TRBV6-5; CDR3nt: TGTGCCACCCAGGGGGCCACTGAAGCTTTCTTT; CDR3aa: CATQGATEAFF
abundance: once; len: 17; d_gene: TRBD2; j_gene: TRBJ2-1; v_gene: TRBV7-3; CDR3nt: TGTGCCAGCAGCGGGAGAGCGGGGGGGCTCTCCTACAATGAGCAGTTCTTC; CDR3aa: CASSGRAGGLSYNEQFF
abundance: once; len: 15; d_gene: NA; j_gene: TRBJ1-6; v_gene: TRBV28; CDR3nt: TGTGCCAGCAGACCGCACGGGGGCGGGAGTTCACCCCTCCACTTT; CDR3aa: CASRPHGGGSSPLHF
abundance: NA; len: 20; d_gene: TRBD1; j_gene: TRBJ1-5; v_gene: TRBV7-9; CDR3nt: TGTGCCAGCAGCAAGACGACAGGGGGTTCAACTTTACCTAGCAATCAGCCCCAGCATTTT; CDR3aa: CASSKTTGGSTLPSNQPQHF
abundance: NA; len: 14; d_gene: TRBD1; j_gene: TRBJ2-7; v_gene: TRBV18; CDR3nt: TGTGCCAGCTCACCGCCAGGACAGGCCTACGAGCAGTACTTC; CDR3aa: CASSPPGQAYEQYF
abundance: NA; len: 13; d_gene: NA; j_gene: TRBJ1-2; v_gene: TRBV11-1; CDR3nt: TGTGCCAGCAGCTTCGGGGGGGCGTACGGCTACACCTTC; CDR3aa: CASSFGGAYGYTF
abundance: NA; len: 15; d_gene: NA; j_gene: TRBJ2-7; v_gene: TRBV5-6; CDR3nt: TGTGCCAGCAGCTTGGATGCAGGGACCTTCTACGAGCAGTACTTC; CDR3aa: CASSLDAGTFYEQYF
abundance: NA; len: 13; d_gene: NA; j_gene: TRBJ2-7; v_gene: TRBV6-5; CDR3nt: TGTGCCACCTCAAGGGCTCGGGACTACGAGCAGTACTTC; CDR3aa: CATSRARDYEQYF
abundance: NA; len: 15; d_gene: TRBD1; j_gene: TRBJ2-7; v_gene: TRBV7-3; CDR3nt: TGTGCCAGCAGCTTCCCGGGACAGCGAACCGACGAGCAGTACTTC; CDR3aa: CASSFPGQRTDEQYF
abundance: NA; len: 13; d_gene: NA; j_gene: TRBJ1-2; v_gene: TRBV7-2; CDR3nt: TGTGCCAGCAGCTCACAGGTTTCCTATGGCTACACCTTC; CDR3aa: CASSSQVSYGYTF
abundance: NA; len: 18; d_gene: NA; j_gene: TRBJ1-2; v_gene: TRBV5-5; CDR3nt: TGTGCCAGCAGCCCGAGGGGGGATACAGTTGTATGGAACCATGGCTACACCTTC; CDR3aa: CASSPRGDTVVWNHGYTF
abundance: NA; len: 15; d_gene: NA; j_gene: TRBJ1-5; v_gene: TRBV6-6; CDR3nt: TGTGCCAGCAGTTACTCGACCGGACAGAATCAGCCCCAGCATTTT; CDR3aa: CASSYSTGQNQPQHF
abundance: NA; len: 15; d_gene: NA; j_gene: TRBJ1-2; v_gene: TRBV7-2; CDR3nt: TGTGCCAGCAGGGGGGAGGGGCGGCCATCCTATGGCTACACCTTC; CDR3aa: CASRGEGRPSYGYTF
abundance: NA; len: 15; d_gene: NA; j_gene: TRBJ2-2; v_gene: TRBV29-1; CDR3nt: TGCGCACACCAAGTGGGGGGTCCGGTCACCGGGGAGCTGTTTTTT; CDR3aa: CAHQVGGPVTGELFF
abundance: NA; len: 16; d_gene: NA; j_gene: TRBJ2-2; v_gene: TRBV27; CDR3nt: TGTGCCAGCAGTTTGAGGGGGGCCGTATCCGTCGGGGAGCTGTTTTTT; CDR3aa: CASSLRGAVSVGELFF
abundance: NA; len: 15; d_gene: NA; j_gene: TRBJ1-4; v_gene: TRBV4-3; CDR3nt: TGCGCCAGCAGCCGAGGGACGGAGTTGACGGAAAAACTGTTTTTT; CDR3aa: CASSRGTELTEKLFF
abundance: NA; len: 14; d_gene: NA; j_gene: TRBJ2-1; v_gene: TRBV7-3; CDR3nt: TGTGCCAGCAGTGTGGCGGCTACCTACAATGAGCAGTTCTTC; CDR3aa: CASSVAATYNEQFF
abundance: NA; len: 14; d_gene: NA; j_gene: TRBJ1-2; v_gene: TRBV7-8; CDR3nt: TGTGCCAGCAGCCCCCCAGGGACCTCGGATGGCTACACCTTC; CDR3aa: CASSPPGTSDGYTF
abundance: NA; len: 16; d_gene: NA; j_gene: TRBJ1-6; v_gene: TRBV9; CDR3nt: TGTGCCAGCAGTTACTCGACCGGAGGGGGGGATTCACCCCTCCACTTT; CDR3aa: CASSYSTGGGDSPLHF
abundance: NA; len: 14; d_gene: NA; j_gene: TRBJ1-1; v_gene: TRBV9; CDR3nt: TGTGCCAGCAGCGTAGGTTGGACAGACACTGAAGCTTTCTTT; CDR3aa: CASSVGWTDTEAFF
abundance: NA; len: 15; d_gene: NA; j_gene: TRBJ1-1; v_gene: TRBV5-1; CDR3nt: TGCGCCAGCAGCTTGGGCATAGGCGTTTCGGGAGAAGCTTTCTTT; CDR3aa: CASSLGIGVSGEAFF
abundance: NA; len: 12; d_gene: TRBD1; j_gene: TRBJ1-1; v_gene: TRBV30; CDR3nt: TGTGCCTGGGACAGGGGGCGGACTGAAGCTTTCTTT; CDR3aa: CAWDRGRTEAFF
abundance: NA; len: 14; d_gene: NA; j_gene: TRBJ1-1; v_gene: TRBV28; CDR3nt: TGTGCCAGCAATGGTGGGGGGTCAGGGACTGAAGCTTTCTTT; CDR3aa: CASNGGGSGTEAFF
abundance: NA; len: 15; d_gene: NA; j_gene: TRBJ1-2; v_gene: TRBV30; CDR3nt: TGTGCCTGGAGTCGACCCCCGGGACCTGCCTATGGCTACACCTTC; CDR3aa: CAWSRPPGPAYGYTF
abundance: NA; len: 17; d_gene: TRBD2; j_gene: TRBJ2-3; v_gene: TRBV10-3; CDR3nt: TGTGCCATCAGTGAAAGCGAACTAGCGGGGGTGGCAGATACGCAGTATTTT; CDR3aa: CAISESELAGVADTQYF
abundance: NA; len: 13; d_gene: NA; j_gene: TRBJ1-2; v_gene: TRBV6-4; CDR3nt: TGTGCCAGCAGTGACTCAGGGAGCTATGGCTACACCTTC; CDR3aa: CASSDSGSYGYTF
abundance: NA; len: 15; d_gene: NA; j_gene: TRBJ2-7; v_gene: TRBV28; CDR3nt: TGTGCCAGCAGTTTACGAGGGACCCTCTCCTACGAGCAGTACTTC; CDR3aa: CASSLRGTLSYEQYF
abundance: NA; len: 12; d_gene: NA; j_gene: TRBJ2-7; v_gene: TRBV3-1/TRBV3-2; CDR3nt: TGTGCCAGCAGCCAGTACGGCTACGAGCAGTACTTC; CDR3aa: CASSQYGYEQYF
abundance: NA; len: 15; d_gene: NA; j_gene: TRBJ1-1; v_gene: TRBV7-3; CDR3nt: TGTGCCAGCAGCTTGGGAGATCCGGGGGCAAACGGGGCTTTCTTT; CDR3aa: CASSLGDPGANGAFF